This entry lists 18 T cell receptor beta chains sequenced from one sample in a study of T cells in localized non-small cell lung cancer. Sequencing was performed with immunoSEQ multiplex PCR; in TCRdb, only in-frame clones are kept and a portion is missing. There are about 25,000 clones in the sample; 80% to 95% occur only once, and 2.7% lies in the top ten. Sequenced here: peripheral blood, sampled before any cancer treatment. Receptors originate from a woman aged 35-75 years with stage I lung adenocarcinoma.

The sample holds one count of this clone. This rearrangement joins TRBV7-9 to TRBJ2-5; D possibly corresponds to TRBD2 (5 bases). Germline V gene sequence: CDR1 SEHNR, CDR2 FQNEAQ (reference sequence). V was pared by 9 bases and J by 2 bases, with 10 bases between. CDR3 length equals 12 residues. The CDR3 spells CASGGNQETQYF. The CDR3 DNA follows: TGTGCCAGTGGAGGAAATCAAGAGACCCAGTACTTC.

This clone was seen more than once but under ten times. The J gene is TRBJ1-4, the V gene TRBV7-9; 8 bases line up with TRBD1. Germline loops: CDR1 SEHNR, CDR2 FQNEAQ (reference sequence). CDR3 length: 15 amino acids. V was pared by 4 bases and J by 5 bases, with 6 bases of the junction left unmatched. The CDR3 here is CASSYPTGENEKLFF. CDR3 nucleotide sequence: TGTGCCAGCAGCTACCCGACAGGGGAAAATGAAAAACTGTTTTTT.

This rearrangement joins TRBV4-1 to TRBJ2-1, with D possibly being TRBD2 (5 bases). The CDR3 loop spans 15 amino acids. Trimming left V 4 bases short and J 0 bases short, with 10 bases between. Germline V lookup: CDR1 MGHRA, CDR2 YSYEKL. The CDR3: CASSLAADSYNEQFF. In DNA form, the CDR3 reads TGCGCCAGCAGCCTCGCAGCGGACTCCTACAATGAGCAGTTCTTC.

The V and J genes are TRBV18 and TRBJ2-5, with 7 bases aligning to TRBD1. V was clipped by 4 bases and J by 9 bases; unmatched bases: 5. This CDR3 has 12 residues. From germline, CDR1 is KGHSH and CDR2 LQKENI. CDR3 nucleotide sequence: TGTGCCAGCTCACAGGGGGCCGGGGCCCAGTACTTC. This translates into CASSQGAGAQYF.

CDR3 nucleotides: TGTGCCAGCAGTGGCCATCGATCCCTCTTTGGGACCCAGTACTTC. Its protein is CASSGHRSLFGTQYF. The chain recombines TRBV25-1 with TRBJ2-5; D is unclear. The CDR3 extends over 15 amino acids. V was pared by 4 bases and J by 7 bases, with 19 bases between. Germline-derived CDR1 and CDR2 are MGHDK and SYGVNS.

The chain has TRBV11-3 and TRBJ2-2; possibly TRBD1 for D (6 bases). In germline, CDR1 is SGHNT, CDR2 YENEEA. V lost 3 bases and J 3 bases, leaving 8 bases between the germline ends. The CDR3 is 14 amino acids. CDR3 sequence reads: CASSFEGDTGELFF. CDR3 nucleotide sequence: TGTGCCAGCAGCTTTGAGGGGGACACCGGGGAGCTGTTTTTT.

The gene calls are TRBV18 and TRBJ2-3, with 9 positions matching TRBD2. The germline V gene encodes CDR1 KGHSH and CDR2 LQKENI. V dropped 2 bases and J dropped 4; count of bases not matched to a gene: 1. The CDR3 contains 14 residues. DNA of the CDR3: TGTGCCAGCTCACCAGCGGGGGGGGCAGATACGCAGTATTTT. This gives the protein CASSPAGGADTQYF.

The chain employs TRBV10-1 and TRBJ2-1; perhaps TRBD2 as D (6 bases). The CDR3 loop spans 15 amino acids. V shed 2 bases and J shed 10 bases, with 18 bases lying between them. Germline loops: CDR1 WNHNN, CDR2 SYGVQD (reference sequence). CDR3 sequence: CASSERAGSWGEQFF. The CDR3, as DNA: TGCGCCAGCAGTGAGAGGGCGGGAAGTTGGGGCGAGCAGTTCTTC.

The rearrangement uses TRBV27 and TRBJ2-2; D may be TRBD2 (6 bases). CDR3 length equals 18 residues. V shed 2 bases and J shed 5 bases, with 21 bases lying between them. From germline, CDR1 is MNHEY and CDR2 SMNVEV (reference sequence). The CDR3 DNA is TGTGCCAGCAGTTTAACATCGGGCGGGACGGGAGATACCGGGGAGCTGTTTTTT. This codes for CASSLTSGGTGDTGELFF.

V gene TRBV7-8 combines with J gene TRBJ2-3; D possibly uses TRBD1 or TRBD2 (5 bases each). CDR3 length equals 15 residues. Trimming stripped 3 bases from V and 0 bases from J, with 10 bases between. Germline-derived CDR1 and CDR2 are SGHVS and FQNEAQ. The CDR3 DNA reads TGTGCCAGCAGCTTGGGGGAAGTGAGCACAGATACGCAGTATTTT. Protein product: CASSLGEVSTDTQYF. The full variable domain, its missing parts supplied by reference TRBV7-8 and TRBJ2-3, is GAGVSQSPRYKVAKRGQDVALRCDPISGHVSLFWYQQALGQGPEFLTYFQNEAQLDKSGLPSDRFFAERPEGSVSTLKIQRTQQEDSAVYLCASSLGEVSTDTQYFGPGTRLTVL.

This clone has just one count. V is TRBV5-1 and J is TRBJ2-7, with D unclear. The V gene's germline CDR1 is SGHRS and CDR2 YFSETQ. The V end lost 0 bases, the J end lost 3 bases, and 13 bases lay between the germline ends. The CDR3 consists of 15 residues. CDR3 amino acids: CASSLAEAGRYEQYF. For the CDR3, the DNA is TGCGCCAGCAGCTTGGCTGAGGCAGGACGCTACGAGCAGTACTTC.

The genes are TRBV15 and TRBJ2-7; D possibly corresponds to TRBD2 (5 bases). V dropped 1 base and J dropped 5 bases, with 15 bases sitting between them. The CDR3 runs 15 residues. The germline gives CDR1 LNHNV, CDR2 YYDKDF (reference sequence). CDR3 loop: CATSRVGGRNDEQYF. CDR3 DNA sequence: TGTGCCACCAGCAGAGTCGGTGGGAGAAACGACGAGCAGTACTTC.

The chain is built from TRBV5-1 and TRBJ2-7; tentatively, D is TRBD2 (7 bases). Trimming took 1 base from V and 3 from J, leaving 17 bases between them. Germline V CDR1 and CDR2: SGHRS, YFSETQ. This CDR3 region has 16 residues. The CDR3 DNA reads TGCGCCAGCAGCTTGTGGGGAGGGGGAGGGAGCTACGAGCAGTACTTC. Translation gives CASSLWGGGGSYEQYF.

J is TRBJ2-5 and V is TRBV7-8, with D unclear. Germline lookup yields CDR1 SGHVS and CDR2 FQNEAQ. This CDR3 comprises 12 residues. The V end was cut by 1 base, the J end by 0 bases, with 0 bases between. In DNA, the CDR3 is TGTGCCAGCAGCTTAGACCAAGAGACCCAGTACTTC. This sequence encodes CASSLDQETQYF.

The V and J genes are TRBV5-1 and TRBJ2-4; 11 nucleotides align to TRBD2. The germline V gene has CDR1 SGHRS and CDR2 YFSETQ. V lost 2 bases, J lost 0 bases, and 10 bases stayed unmatched. CDR3 size: 19 residues. This CDR3 is CASSLGTSGGFVAKNIQYF. The CDR3 DNA follows: TGCGCCAGCAGCTTAGGGACTAGCGGAGGTTTCGTAGCCAAAAACATTCAGTACTTC.

The chain recombines TRBV7-2 with TRBJ2-3; the D gene is possibly TRBD2 (6 bases). The CDR3 runs 13 residues. Germline CDR1 reads SGHTA; CDR2 reads FQGNSA. V dropped 8 bases and J dropped 3 bases, with 12 bases sitting between them. The CDR3 region is CASRGSGTDTQYF. CDR3 bases: TGTGCCAGCCGGGGGTCAGGTACAGATACGCAGTATTTT.

The chain employs TRBV4-1 and TRBJ1-4; 7 positions agree with TRBD1. The CDR3 sequence is 19 residues long. Germline V gene data show CDR1 as MGHRA and CDR2 as YSYEKL. Trimming took 0 bases from V and 1 from J; bases not matched to a gene: 11. Here the CDR3 reads CASSQDRNRGIVTNEKLFF. CDR3 nucleotide sequence: TGCGCCAGCAGCCAAGATAGAAACAGGGGTATCGTAACTAATGAAAAACTGTTTTTT.

The chain couples TRBV5-1 to TRBJ2-3, with 7 bases lining up with TRBD1. CDR1 is SGHRS and CDR2 is YFSETQ in the germline V gene. The CDR3 is 16 amino acids. Losses at the gene ends were 0 bases for V and 7 bases for J; bases not matched to a gene: 11. For the CDR3, the DNA is TGCGCCAGCAGCTTGGATACCGTGACAGGGTTCAATACGCAGTATTTT. It codes for CASSLDTVTGFNTQYF.